These 14 T cell receptor beta chains share one sample of origin, sequenced in a study of cytomegalovirus exposure and HLA in healthy donors. 60 Vbeta and 13 Jbeta primers were used in PCR. Clones were sequenced by immunoSEQ multiplex PCR, and TCRdb holds only the in-frame ones, with some missing. The sample yields about 150,000 clones, 75% seen once. The sample taken for sequencing was PBMCs. The receptors originated from a man younger than 45 in good health and CMV-seronegative.

This clone was recorded only once. The same CDR3 also results from other DNA sequences found in this sample. The rearrangement joins TRBV19 to TRBJ1-1, with 9 bases lining up with TRBD1. The length of the CDR3 is 14 residues. Losses at the gene ends were 1 base for V and 5 bases for J; bases not matched to a gene: 2. CDR1 is LNHDA and CDR2 is SQIVND in the germline V gene (reference sequence). In DNA, the CDR3 is TGTGCCAGTAGTATAGGGGGACAGGGTACTGAAGCTTTCTTT. This translates into CASSIGGQGTEAFF.

The rearrangement joins TRBV5-1 to TRBJ1-4, with D uncertain. CDR3 length equals 16 residues. Trimming pared 4 bases from V and 0 bases from J, leaving 13 bases between. The germline gives CDR1 SGHRS, CDR2 YFSETQ. CDR3 region: CASSKSPEATNEKLFF. For the CDR3, the DNA is TGCGCCAGCAGCAAATCACCGGAGGCAACTAATGAAAAACTGTTTTTT. The full variable domain, its missing parts supplied by reference TRBV5-1 and TRBJ1-4, is KAGVTQTPRYLIKTRGQQVTLSCSPISGHRSVSWYQQTPGQGLQFLFEYFSETQRNKGNFPGRFSGRQFSNSRSEMNVSTLELGDSALYLCASSKSPEATNEKLFFGSGTQLSVL.

The chain recombines TRBV5-5 with TRBJ1-1; D not resolved. Germline CDR1 and CDR2: SGHKS and YYEKEE (reference sequence). The CDR3 runs 17 residues. V dropped 0 bases and J dropped 2 bases, with 17 bases sitting between them. CDR3 region: CASSLAGKAARNTEAFF. CDR3 in DNA: TGTGCCAGCAGCTTGGCCGGGAAAGCCGCCAGAAACACTGAAGCTTTCTTT.

The DNA of the CDR3 is TGTGCCAGCAGTTGGGGGGGGGAGCAGTACTTC. Protein: CASSWGGEQYF. The V gene is TRBV5-4, the J gene TRBJ2-7; 7 positions agree with TRBD2. The J segment lost 7 bases and the V segment lost 5 bases, leaving 3 bases of the junction unmatched. The germline CDR1 and CDR2 sequences are SGHNT and YYREEE (reference sequence). This CDR3 spans 11 amino acids.

V and J are TRBV5-6 and TRBJ2-7, with 16 nucleotides matching TRBD2. Trimming took 5 bases from V and 2 from J; bases not matched to a gene: 4. The germline V gene encodes CDR1 SGHDT and CDR2 YYEEEE. The CDR3 spans 16 residues. The CDR3 reads CASRGTSGGGPYEQYF. CDR3 DNA: TGTGCCAGCAGAGGGACTAGCGGGGGGGGTCCCTACGAGCAGTACTTC.

The rearrangement joins TRBV11-2 to TRBJ1-3; 7 bases align to TRBD1. With 5 bases clipped from V and 4 bases from J, the junction kept 8 bases outside the gene matches. The CDR3 has 15 amino acids. Germline loops: CDR1 SGHAT, CDR2 FQNNGV. The DNA for the CDR3 is TGTGCCAGCAGCCCCCTGACAGGGCGAGGAAACACCATATATTTT. Protein sequence: CASSPLTGRGNTIYF.

CDR3 region: CASREQETQYF. DNA for the CDR3: TGTGCCAGCAGGGAGCAAGAGACCCAGTACTTC. The gene calls are TRBV2 and TRBJ2-5, with D unclear. The CDR3 length is 11 residues. CDR1 and CDR2 from the germline V gene are SNHLY and FYNNEI. Deletions cut 6 bases from V and 2 bases from J, with 4 bases between.

This chain connects TRBV10-3 to TRBJ2-3; 9 bases map to TRBD2. Germline lookup yields CDR1 ENHRY and CDR2 SYGVKD. This CDR3 comprises 14 residues. The ends lost 4 bases at V and 6 bases at J; junction bases unmatched: 5. Written as DNA, the CDR3 is TGTGCCATCAGTGTTAGCGGGGGAGGGGATACGCAGTATTTT. The encoded protein is CAISVSGGGDTQYF.

The rearrangement links TRBV28 to TRBJ2-7; TRBD2 might be the D (5 bases). The CDR3 sequence is 14 residues long. Germline lookup yields CDR1 MDHEN and CDR2 SYDVKM. Trimming removed 4 bases from V and 3 bases from J, with 13 bases in between. For the CDR3, the DNA is TGTGCCAGCAGTTCAGGACTGGTAAACTACGAGCAGTACTTC. Its translation: CASSSGLVNYEQYF.

V and J are TRBV5-1 and TRBJ2-7; 7 bases fit TRBD1. Looked up from germline, CDR1 is SGHRS and CDR2 is YFSETQ. Unmatched junction bases numbered 4, after V lost 0 bases and J lost 1 base. The CDR3 extends over 15 amino acids. The CDR3 protein is CASSLGGTASYEQYF. In DNA form, the CDR3 reads TGCGCCAGCAGCTTGGGTGGGACAGCTTCCTACGAGCAGTACTTC.

This chain uses TRBV5-1 with TRBJ2-3, with D perhaps matching TRBD2 (6 bases). Trimming left V 5 bases short and J 0 bases short, with 7 bases between. Germline V gene sequence: CDR1 SGHRS, CDR2 YFSETQ. CDR3 length: 13 amino acids. The CDR3 DNA is TGCGCCAGCAGGGGACTTAGCACAGATACGCAGTATTTT. Its protein product is CASRGLSTDTQYF.

V usage is TRBV4-2 and J usage is TRBJ2-3; TRBD2 aligns across 12 bases. The V gene end was trimmed by 0 bases and the J gene end by 6 bases; junction bases not matched to a gene: 4. CDR3 length: 16 amino acids. Germline CDR1 and CDR2: LGHNA and YNFKEQ. DNA of the CDR3: TGTGCCAGCAGCCAAGAACTAGCGGGGGGCCCGGATACGCAGTATTTT. It is translated as CASSQELAGGPDTQYF.

J is TRBJ1-2 and V is TRBV6-1, with D tentatively TRBD1 (6 bases). Per the germline V gene, CDR1 is MNHNS and CDR2 is SASEGT. V was cut by 10 bases and J by 5 bases, with 17 bases left in between. The length of the CDR3 is 13 residues. The CDR3 loop reads CATAGGQPYGYTF. The CDR3 bases are TGTGCCACGGCCGGAGGACAGCCGTATGGCTACACCTTC.

This chain links TRBV6-1 with TRBJ2-1; D possibly corresponds to TRBD1 (5 bases). Germline values: CDR1 MNHNS, CDR2 SASEGT. Deletions cut 6 bases from V and 7 bases from J, with 13 bases between. This CDR3 has 13 residues. The CDR3 sequence is CASSSRPGNEQFF. The CDR3 coding sequence is TGTGCCAGCAGCTCCAGGCCAGGGAATGAGCAGTTCTTC.